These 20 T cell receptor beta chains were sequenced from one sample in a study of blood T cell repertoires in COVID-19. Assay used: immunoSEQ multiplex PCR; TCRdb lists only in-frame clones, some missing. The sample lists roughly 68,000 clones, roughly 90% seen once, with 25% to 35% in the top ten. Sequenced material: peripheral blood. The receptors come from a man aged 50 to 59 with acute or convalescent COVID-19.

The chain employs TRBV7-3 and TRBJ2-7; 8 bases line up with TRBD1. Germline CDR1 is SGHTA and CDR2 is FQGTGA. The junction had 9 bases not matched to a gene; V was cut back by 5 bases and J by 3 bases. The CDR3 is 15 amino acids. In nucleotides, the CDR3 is TGTGCCAGCAGCCCCTATGCCGGACAGGGCTACGAGCAGTACTTC. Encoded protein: CASSPYAGQGYEQYF.

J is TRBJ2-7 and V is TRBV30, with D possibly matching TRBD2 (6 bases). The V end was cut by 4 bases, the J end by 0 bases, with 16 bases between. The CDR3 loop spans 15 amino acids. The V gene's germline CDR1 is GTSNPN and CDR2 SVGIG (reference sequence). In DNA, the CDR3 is TGTGCCTGGAACCGGAGGGACGGACGCTCCTACGAGCAGTACTTC. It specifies CAWNRRDGRSYEQYF.

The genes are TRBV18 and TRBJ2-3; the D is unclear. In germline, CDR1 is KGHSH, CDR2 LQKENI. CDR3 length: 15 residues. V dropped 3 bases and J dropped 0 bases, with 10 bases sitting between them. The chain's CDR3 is CASSPLDRSTDTQYF. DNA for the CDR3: TGTGCCAGCTCACCCCTCGATCGGAGCACAGATACGCAGTATTTT. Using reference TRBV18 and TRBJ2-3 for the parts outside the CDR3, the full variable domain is NAGVMQNPRHLVRRRGQEARLRCSPMKGHSHVYWYRQLPEEGLKFMVYLQKENIIDESGMPKERFSAEFPKEGPSILRIQQVVRGDSAAYFCASSPLDRSTDTQYFGPGTRLTVL.

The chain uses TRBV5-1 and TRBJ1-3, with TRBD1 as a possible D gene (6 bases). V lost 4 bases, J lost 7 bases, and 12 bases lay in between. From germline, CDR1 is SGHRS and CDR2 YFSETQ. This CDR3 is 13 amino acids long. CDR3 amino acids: CASSPTGGNTIYF. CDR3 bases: TGCGCCAGCAGCCCGACAGGCGGGAACACCATATATTTT.

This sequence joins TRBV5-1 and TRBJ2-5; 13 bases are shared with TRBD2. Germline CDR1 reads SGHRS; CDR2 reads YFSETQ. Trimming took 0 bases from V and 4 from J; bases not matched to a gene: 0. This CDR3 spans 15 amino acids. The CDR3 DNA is TGCGCCAGCAGCTTGGGGACTAGCGGGGGAGAGACCCAGTACTTC. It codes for CASSLGTSGGETQYF.

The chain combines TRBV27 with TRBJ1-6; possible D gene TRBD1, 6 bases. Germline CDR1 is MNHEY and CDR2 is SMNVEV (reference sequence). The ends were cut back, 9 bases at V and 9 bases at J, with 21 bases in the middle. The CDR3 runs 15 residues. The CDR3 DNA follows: TGTGCCAGTGCCTCATTCAGGGGCAACCCTTCACCCCTCCACTTT. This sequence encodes CASASFRGNPSPLHF.

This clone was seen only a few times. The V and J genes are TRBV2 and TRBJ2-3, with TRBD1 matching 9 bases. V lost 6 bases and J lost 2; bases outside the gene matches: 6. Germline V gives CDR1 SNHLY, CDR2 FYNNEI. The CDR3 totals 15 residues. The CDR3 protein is CASRHRQGDTDTQYF. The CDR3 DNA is TGTGCCAGCAGACACAGACAGGGGGACACAGATACGCAGTATTTT.

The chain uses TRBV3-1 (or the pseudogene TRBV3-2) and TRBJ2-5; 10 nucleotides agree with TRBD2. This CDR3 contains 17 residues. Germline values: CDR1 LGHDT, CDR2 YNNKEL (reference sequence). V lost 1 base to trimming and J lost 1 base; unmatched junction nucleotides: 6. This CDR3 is CASSQAGTSALQETQYF. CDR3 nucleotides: TGTGCCAGCAGCCAAGCCGGGACTAGCGCCCTCCAAGAGACCCAGTACTTC.

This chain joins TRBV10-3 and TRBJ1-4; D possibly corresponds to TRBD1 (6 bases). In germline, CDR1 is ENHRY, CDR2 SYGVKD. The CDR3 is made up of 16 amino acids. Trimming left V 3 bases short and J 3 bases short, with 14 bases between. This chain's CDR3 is CAISDYTGSANEKLFF. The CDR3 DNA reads TGTGCCATCAGTGATTATACAGGGTCGGCTAATGAAAAACTGTTTTTT.

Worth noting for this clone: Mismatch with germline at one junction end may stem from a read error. CDR3 residues: CASSQEAGRRHF. The CDR3 coding sequence is TGTGCCAGCAGCCAAGAGGCGGGGAGGAGACACTTC. The J gene is TRBJ1-2, the V gene TRBV3-1 (or the pseudogene TRBV3-2); D unresolved. The germline V gene has CDR1 LGHDT and CDR2 YNNKEL (reference sequence). This CDR3 region has 12 residues.

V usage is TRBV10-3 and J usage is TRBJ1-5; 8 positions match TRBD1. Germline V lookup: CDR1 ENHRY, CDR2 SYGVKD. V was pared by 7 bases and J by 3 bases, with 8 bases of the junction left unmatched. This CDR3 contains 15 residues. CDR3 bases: TGTGCCATCAACTCCGGACAGGGTGACAATCAGCCCCAGCATTTT. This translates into CAINSGQGDNQPQHF.

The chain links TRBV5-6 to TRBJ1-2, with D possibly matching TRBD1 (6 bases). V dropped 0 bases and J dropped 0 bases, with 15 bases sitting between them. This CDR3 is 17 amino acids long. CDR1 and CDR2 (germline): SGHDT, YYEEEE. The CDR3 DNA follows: TGTGCCAGCAGCTTGGTCCGGGACAAACTAGCTAACTATGGCTACACCTTC. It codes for CASSLVRDKLANYGYTF.

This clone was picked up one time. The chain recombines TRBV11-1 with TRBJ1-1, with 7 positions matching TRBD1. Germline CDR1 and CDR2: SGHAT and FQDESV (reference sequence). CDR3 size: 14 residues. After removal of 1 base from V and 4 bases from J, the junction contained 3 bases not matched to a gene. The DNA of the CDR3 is TGTGCCAGCAGCTTAGAACAGGGGCGCACTGAAGCTTTCTTT. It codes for CASSLEQGRTEAFF.

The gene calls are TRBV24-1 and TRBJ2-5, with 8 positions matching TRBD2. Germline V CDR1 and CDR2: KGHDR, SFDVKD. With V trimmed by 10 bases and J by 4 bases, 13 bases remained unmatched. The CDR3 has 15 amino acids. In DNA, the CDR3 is TGTGCCACTTCCGAACGGGAGGGGGAACGAGAGACCCAGTACTTC. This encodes CATSEREGERETQYF.

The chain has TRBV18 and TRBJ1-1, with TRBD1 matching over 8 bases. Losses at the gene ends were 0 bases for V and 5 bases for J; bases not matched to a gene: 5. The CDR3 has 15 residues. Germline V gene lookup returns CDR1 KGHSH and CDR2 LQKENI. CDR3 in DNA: TGTGCCAGCTCACCACCAGGACAGGGTGGGACTGAAGCTTTCTTT. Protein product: CASSPPGQGGTEAFF.

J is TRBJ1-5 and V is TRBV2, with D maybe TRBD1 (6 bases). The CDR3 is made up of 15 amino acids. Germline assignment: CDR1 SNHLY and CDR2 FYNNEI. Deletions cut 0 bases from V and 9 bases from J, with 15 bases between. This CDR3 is CASSEAGGAPAPQHF. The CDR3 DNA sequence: TGTGCCAGCAGTGAAGCCGGGGGGGCCCCGGCGCCCCAGCATTTT.

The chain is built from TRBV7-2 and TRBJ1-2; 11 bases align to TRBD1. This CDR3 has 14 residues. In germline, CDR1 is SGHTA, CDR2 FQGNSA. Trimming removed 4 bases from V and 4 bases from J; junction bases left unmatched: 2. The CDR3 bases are TGTGCCAGCAGCTGGGGACAGGGGGTCTATGGCTACACCTTC. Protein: CASSWGQGVYGYTF.

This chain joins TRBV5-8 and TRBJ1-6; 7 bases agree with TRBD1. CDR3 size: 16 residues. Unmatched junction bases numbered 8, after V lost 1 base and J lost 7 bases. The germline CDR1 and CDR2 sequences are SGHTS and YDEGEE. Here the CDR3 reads CASSLRYSQGNSPLHF. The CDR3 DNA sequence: TGTGCCAGCAGCTTGCGATATTCACAGGGGAATTCACCCCTCCACTTT.

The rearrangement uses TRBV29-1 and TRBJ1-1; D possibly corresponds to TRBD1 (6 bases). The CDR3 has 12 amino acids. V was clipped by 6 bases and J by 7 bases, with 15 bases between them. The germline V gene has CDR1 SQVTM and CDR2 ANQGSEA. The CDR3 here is CSVPSGHREAFF. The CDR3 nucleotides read TGCAGCGTCCCCTCGGGACACCGTGAAGCTTTCTTT.

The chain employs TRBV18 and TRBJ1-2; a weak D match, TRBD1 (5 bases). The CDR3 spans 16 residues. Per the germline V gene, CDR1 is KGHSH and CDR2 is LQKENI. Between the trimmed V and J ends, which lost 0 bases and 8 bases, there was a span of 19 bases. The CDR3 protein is CASSPPNIGAAGGYTF. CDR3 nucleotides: TGTGCCAGCTCACCACCGAATATAGGGGCGGCAGGAGGCTACACCTTC. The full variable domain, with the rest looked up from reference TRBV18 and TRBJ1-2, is NAGVMQNPRHLVRRRGQEARLRCSPMKGHSHVYWYRQLPEEGLKFMVYLQKENIIDESGMPKERFSAEFPKEGPSILRIQQVVRGDSAAYFCASSPPNIGAAGGYTFGSGTRLTVV.